The clone carrying this T cell receptor (beta chain) was seen only once. The record originates from a study of technical replicates of blood from a handful of donors. The CDR3 contains 14 residues. Deletions cut 3 bases from V and 6 bases from J, with 13 bases between. Germline V gene lookup returns CDR1 MNHEY and CDR2 SVGAGI. Using immunoSEQ multiplex PCR, the repertoire was profiled, and TCRdb retains in-frame clones only, with some absent. This sample yields roughly 90,000 clones, of which approximately 93% are seen a single time; 0.24% belongs to the top ten. The sequence came from a human donor in good health. Sequences were obtained from T cells isolated from PBMCs. V gene TRBV6-5 combines with J gene TRBJ2-3; D is possibly TRBD1 (6 bases). CDR3 nucleotides: TGTGCCAGCAGTTATCCCGGGACACTCGATACGCAGTATTTT. Its protein product is CASSYPGTLDTQYF.